This T cell receptor (beta chain) emerged from a study of CD8+ T cells in alopecia areata (dated by TCRdb to the late 2010s). For the wider study: The study used high-throughput TCRbeta sequencing to examine T cell clonal expansion in alopecia areata, in both the C3H/HeJ mouse model and human patients. Scalp tissue and sorted CD4+ and CD8+ peripheral blood T cells from patchy and totalis/universalis alopecia areata patients and from healthy controls were covered by human TCRbeta sequencing. Clonality in the scalp was compared among normal scalp (n=4), patchy alopecia areata scalp (n=8), and alopecia totalis/universalis scalp (n=8). RNA came from the PAXgene miRNA kit for fixed scalp, the miRNeasy kit for PBMCs, and the RNeasy kit for mouse skin. TCRbeta CDR3 regions were amplified by immunoSEQ multiplex PCR with 35 Vbeta forward and 13 Jbeta reverse primers.

PBMCs were isolated by density centrifugation and stained for CD3, CD4 and CD8, after which CD4+ and CD8+ T cells were sorted on a FACSAria. Unaffected controls provided scalp biopsies and blood samples. What the research found in general, with its limitations: Compared with normal scalp, lesional scalp had higher clonality and more expanded CD8+ clones, particularly in alopecia totalis/universalis, a pattern that suggests antigenic drive. Compared with mice, TCR sequences shared between patients were less clear, possibly partly because of HLA diversity across the patient population. Resident alphabeta T cells in normal human skin are also sequenced, complicating scalp TCR repertoire analysis, unlike mouse skin dominated by gammadelta T cells.

The junction carries 13 bases between V and J, which are trimmed by 1 base and 4 bases respectively. The CDR3 goes from the cysteine to the phenylalanine over 15 residues. CDR3 DNA is the only sequence kept; it has 45 bases, read in frame from the first base. In the germline V gene (reference sequence), CDR1 corresponds to SEHNR and CDR2 to FQNEAQ. This clone was seen a single time. Its antigen is currently not known. No per-base quality is available; no much larger clone lies one base away. The library relied on the immunoSEQ multiplex PCR assay. For TCR sequencing, RNA was extracted from every sample and reverse transcribed into cDNA to serve as template. First-strand cDNA was synthesized using SuperScript III with a 2:1 mix of oligo-dT and random hexamers. A synthetic immune receptor repertoire was used to measure amplification bias, and any remaining bias was corrected computationally. For the original study's pipeline: After raw reads were preprocessed to remove errors, the CDR3 was defined following IMGT conventions as running from the conserved cysteine to phenylalanine. To get clonality, Shannon entropy was normalized by log2 of the number of productive unique TCRs and the result was subtracted from 1. Scalp TCRbeta sequences were cross-referenced with sorted blood CD4 and CD8 repertoires so that the CD4 or CD8 identity of scalp clones could be inferred. The source is immuneACCESS, and TCRdb retained only in-frame sequences with V and J called. Part of the clones is not carried over; for the studies checked, unresolved V genes explain less than half of this, and the remainder is unexplained. D and trimming come from the DNA, and the V and J calls and clone size come from that table. The sample records about 110,000 clones, approximately 59% of which are singletons. The ten largest clones take up roughly 19% of the sample.

The sample comprised CD8+ T cells sorted from blood. The clonotype originates from a human donor in good health. Recombination connected TRBV7-9 to TRBJ1-2; tentative D gene TRBD1, with 5 bases matching. The bases read TGTGCCAGCAGCTTAGTAGGGGAAGGCGGCTATGGCTACACCTTC. Its product reads: CASSLVGEGGYGYTF.